A single sample is the source of the 21 T cell receptor beta chains below, sequenced in a study of blood T cell repertoires in COVID-19. TCRdb's copy holds only in-frame clones and misses some; the assay was immunoSEQ multiplex PCR. This sample carries some 220,000 clones, roughly 88% of them seen once, and the ten largest clones take approximately 10%. Sequencing was carried out using peripheral blood. The receptors shown here come from a man aged 45-60 years with active or convalescent COVID-19.

The chain recombines TRBV7-2 with TRBJ1-5; D is unclear. Per the germline V gene, CDR1 is SGHTA and CDR2 is FQGNSA. The CDR3 length is 14 residues. With 5 bases removed from V and 1 base from J, the gap between germline ends came to 9 bases. CDR3 amino acids: CASSLERSNQPQHF. In DNA form, the CDR3 reads TGTGCCAGCAGCCTTGAGCGCAGCAATCAGCCCCAGCATTTT.

The CDR3 loop is CASSEVLGLSSNEQFF. CDR3 nucleotides: TGTGCCAGCAGTGAAGTTCTAGGACTTTCCTCTAATGAGCAGTTCTTC. J is TRBJ2-1 and V is TRBV6-1; D possibly corresponds to TRBD2 (5 bases). The CDR3 sequence is 16 residues long. Trimming shortened V by 1 base and J by 7 bases, and 17 bases separated the two germline ends. The V gene's germline CDR1 is MNHNS and CDR2 SASEGT.

The chain has TRBV5-1 and TRBJ2-5; a possible D gene is TRBD1 (5 bases). Between the trimmed V and J ends, which lost 0 bases and 10 bases, there was a span of 7 bases. This CDR3 contains 11 residues. CDR1 and CDR2 (germline): SGHRS, YFSETQ. The CDR3 spells CASSLDRIQYF. Here the CDR3 DNA reads TGCGCCAGCAGCTTGGACAGGATCCAGTACTTC.

The rearrangement uses TRBV28 and TRBJ1-1; D call uncertain. Germline lookup yields CDR1 MDHEN and CDR2 SYDVKM. This CDR3 contains 14 residues. The V gene lost 10 bases and the J gene lost 4 bases, with 19 bases spanning the gap. The CDR3 DNA reads TGTGCCACCCGATTGGGGAGTAGGGTCACTGAAGCTTTCTTT. It yields the protein CATRLGSRVTEAFF.

The chain is built from TRBV5-1 and TRBJ2-5; D is perhaps TRBD1 (5 bases). The CDR3 extends over 14 amino acids. CDR1 and CDR2 (germline): SGHRS, YFSETQ. Deletions cut 2 bases from V and 4 bases from J, with 12 bases between. For the CDR3, the DNA is TGCGCCAGCAGCTTAGGGGCACAGATAGAGACCCAGTACTTC. This translates into CASSLGAQIETQYF.

This clone was seen a single time. This rearrangement joins TRBV6-4 to TRBJ1-1, with D unresolved. Germline V gene lookup returns CDR1 MRHNA and CDR2 SNTAGT. The CDR3 extends over 13 amino acids. Trimming cost V 4 bases and J 1 base, with 7 bases left between them. In nucleotides, the CDR3 is TGTGCCAGCAGTGCGGCAGGGAACACTGAAGCTTTCTTT. Its protein product is CASSAAGNTEAFF.

This clone was observed a single time. The rearrangement links TRBV6-5 to TRBJ1-1; D gene uncertain. Germline CDR1 and CDR2: MNHEY and SVGAGI. The ends were cut back, 5 bases at V and 11 bases at J, with 12 bases in the middle. There are 11 residues in the CDR3. This CDR3 is CASSSLRVAFF. The CDR3 DNA reads as TGTGCCAGCAGTAGTTTGCGTGTGGCTTTCTTT.

The chain links TRBV7-8 to TRBJ2-5; D unclear. Trimming stripped 5 bases from V and 3 bases from J, with 19 bases between. This CDR3 has 16 amino acids. Germline loops: CDR1 SGHVS, CDR2 FQNEAQ. CDR3 region: CASSPRIMSSKETQYF. The DNA of the CDR3 is TGTGCCAGCAGCCCCAGGATCATGTCCTCCAAAGAGACCCAGTACTTC.

CDR3 nucleotide sequence: TGTGCCAGCAGCTTAGATAGGCGGGGCAGGGTGAATGGCTACACCTTC. Protein: CASSLDRRGRVNGYTF. The chain joins TRBV7-8 to TRBJ1-2, with a possible D match to TRBD1 (5 bases). The V and J ends lost 1 base and 6 bases respectively, with 18 bases between them. This CDR3 is 16 amino acids long. CDR1 SGHVS and CDR2 FQNEAQ come from the germline V gene.

This chain joins TRBV7-9 and TRBJ1-3; D is unresolved. Trimming left V 10 bases short and J 0 bases short, with 10 bases between. In germline, CDR1 is SEHNR, CDR2 FQNEAQ (reference sequence). CDR3 length equals 13 residues. CDR3 protein: CATSVTSGNTIYF. CDR3 in DNA: TGTGCCACCTCGGTCACCTCTGGAAACACCATATATTTT.

The sample holds a few counts of this clone. The chain employs TRBV7-7 and TRBJ2-2; tentative D call: TRBD1 (6 bases). Trimming took 5 bases from V and 2 from J, leaving 12 bases between them. The CDR3 covers 15 residues. Germline CDR1 and CDR2: SSHAT and FNYEAQ (reference sequence). The CDR3 sequence is CASSAGQSNTGELFF. CDR3 nucleotide sequence: TGTGCCAGCAGCGCCGGACAGAGTAACACCGGGGAGCTGTTTTTT. The full variable domain, in which reference TRBV7-7 and TRBJ2-2 provide the parts outside the CDR3, is GAGVSQSPRYKVTKRGQDVTLRCDPISSHATLYWYQQALGQGPEFLTYFNYEAQPDKSGLPSDRFSAERPEGSISTLTIQRTEQRDSAMYRCASSAGQSNTGELFFGEGSRLTVL.

The rearrangement uses TRBV5-8 and TRBJ1-6, with 7 positions matching TRBD1. Germline V gene sequence: CDR1 SGHTS, CDR2 YDEGEE. This CDR3 has 14 amino acids. V was pared by 6 bases and J by 7 bases, with 7 bases of the junction left unmatched. CDR3 sequence: CASNPRGKNSPLHF. CDR3 nucleotide sequence: TGTGCCAGCAACCCCAGGGGGAAAAATTCACCCCTCCACTTT.

In its sample, this clone was seen a few times. The CDR3 end shows no conserved phenylalanine or tryptophan, and so a read error is likely. No DNA is shown, since the ends of the CDR3 on it are uncertain; the CDR3 is the one TCRdb lists. The rearrangement links TRBV6-5 to TRBJ1-1; the DNA was not used to check the table's D call, TRBD1. CDR1 and CDR2 from the germline V gene are MNHEY and SVGAGI. The CDR3 length equals 10 residues, ends included. This CDR3 reads CASSRVLQGP.

The chain recombines TRBV5-1 with TRBJ2-2; no reliable D call. CDR1 is SGHRS and CDR2 is YFSETQ in the germline V gene. The CDR3 has 16 amino acids. V lost 0 bases to trimming and J lost 4 bases, with 13 bases between them. As DNA, the CDR3 is TGCGCCAGCAGCTTGGTACAGACAATGAGCACCGGGGAGCTGTTTTTT. Its protein is CASSLVQTMSTGELFF.

The chain carries TRBV5-6 and TRBJ2-2; the match to TRBD1 covers 7 bases. The CDR3 is made up of 18 amino acids. V was clipped by 3 bases and J by 4 bases; unmatched bases: 15. The V gene's germline CDR1 is SGHDT and CDR2 YYEEEE. CDR3: CASSSGFIGGSSTGELFF. In nucleotides, the CDR3 is TGTGCCAGCAGCTCGGGTTTTATAGGGGGCAGTAGCACCGGGGAGCTGTTTTTT.

V and J are TRBV5-1 and TRBJ2-6; D might be TRBD2 (5 bases). V lost 4 bases and J 0 bases, leaving 11 bases between the germline ends. The CDR3 spans 16 residues. Germline V CDR1 and CDR2: SGHRS, YFSETQ. The CDR3 here is CASSPGSNSGANVLTF. Here the CDR3 DNA reads TGCGCCAGCAGCCCGGGATCGAACTCTGGGGCCAACGTCCTGACTTTC.

The CDR3 sequence is CASSTWDSSSNQPQHF. In DNA form, the CDR3 reads TGTGCCAGCAGCACATGGGACAGCAGTAGCAATCAGCCCCAGCATTTT. The gene calls are TRBV7-8 and TRBJ1-5; 7 bases fit TRBD1. From germline, CDR1 is SGHVS and CDR2 FQNEAQ. The CDR3 consists of 16 residues. Unmatched junction bases numbered 7, after V lost 5 bases and J lost 0 bases.

This chain links TRBV6-6 with TRBJ1-6; 7 nucleotides align to TRBD1. The germline V gene encodes CDR1 MNHNY and CDR2 SVGAGI (reference sequence). There are 15 residues in the CDR3. Trimming took 6 bases from V and 7 from J; bases not matched to a gene: 9. The chain's CDR3 is CASRKTGTANSPLHF. The CDR3 DNA is TGTGCCAGCAGAAAAACCGGGACAGCCAATTCACCCCTCCACTTT.

The chain uses TRBV5-6 and TRBJ2-1; 8 bases fit TRBD2. CDR1 and CDR2 from the germline V gene are SGHDT and YYEEEE. The junction had 2 bases not matched to a gene; V was cut back by 4 bases and J by 5 bases. This CDR3 has 13 residues. The DNA of the CDR3 is TGTGCCAGCAGCCCGGGACTAGACAATGAGCAGTTCTTC. It encodes CASSPGLDNEQFF.

This clone was recorded a few times. J is TRBJ1-1 and V is TRBV20-1; D might be TRBD1 (5 bases). CDR3 length: 14 residues. V lost 3 bases to trimming and J lost 1 base, with 12 bases between them. CDR1 is DFQATT and CDR2 is SNEGSKA in the germline V gene (reference sequence). CDR3 sequence (DNA): TGCAGTGCTAGTTATGGGGCAAAGAACACTGAAGCTTTCTTT. Amino acid sequence: CSASYGAKNTEAFF.

V is TRBV27 and J is TRBJ2-7; a possible D gene is TRBD1 (6 bases). V lost 2 bases to trimming and J lost 6 bases, with 11 bases between them. The CDR3 is 13 amino acids. Germline V CDR1 and CDR2: MNHEY, SMNVEV (reference sequence). Written as DNA, the CDR3 is TGTGCCAGCAGTTTACAGGGGTCCAGCGAGCAGTACTTC. It translates to CASSLQGSSEQYF.